This T cell receptor (beta chain) was captured by sequencing in a study of blood T cell repertoires in COVID-19. Study-wide context: There were acute and convalescent COVID-19 samples, and they came from the United States, Italy and Spain.

Here immunoSEQ multiplex PCR was the method, and the copy in TCRdb shows in-frame clones only, minus some. The sample has around 250,000 clones, more than 65% seen once; the top ten hold 4.4%. In germline, CDR1 is LNHDA, CDR2 SQIVND (reference sequence). The V end was cut by 7 bases, the J end by 5 bases, with 15 bases between. This CDR3 comprises 14 residues. There are a few counts of this clone. Additional DNA sequences in this sample encode the identical CDR3. The V gene is TRBV19, the J gene TRBJ1-5; possibly TRBD1 for D (6 bases). This sequence was found in a man between 45 and 60 years old with active or convalescent COVID-19. The sequenced sample consisted of peripheral blood. The CDR3 is CASTRGGYDQPQHF. The DNA of the CDR3 is TGTGCCAGTACCCGAGGGGGTTACGATCAGCCCCAGCATTTT. The variable domain in full, completed from reference TRBV19 and TRBJ1-5, reads DGGITQSPKYLFRKEGQNVTLSCEQNLNHDAMYWYRQDPGQGLRLIYYSQIVNDFQKGDIAEGYSVSREKKESFPLTVTSAQKNPTAFYLCASTRGGYDQPQHFGDGTRLSIL.